The following is a TCR beta chain sequence with its context. The data stem from a study of OX40 agonist ivuxolimab in advanced cancers. Looking at the study overall: An anti-OX40 (CD134) antibody with agonistic activity, ivuxolimab, was administered to patients.

This table comes from immunoSEQ multiplex PCR, and its TCRdb copy is limited to in-frame clones, with some not included. Found here are 35,000 to 50,000 clones, about 86% of them singletons; the top ten hold 30% to 35%. Germline V gene data show CDR1 as SGHVS and CDR2 as FQNEAQ. The CDR3 contains 14 residues. V lost 1 base and J 5 bases, leaving 11 bases between the germline ends. The sequence was obtained from an adult with an advanced solid tumor such as melanoma, head and neck, liver or kidney cancer. This specimen was CD4+ or CD8+ T cells sorted from blood, taken in a trial of the OX40 agonist ivuxolimab. The rearrangement uses TRBV7-8 and TRBJ2-5, with D perhaps TRBD1 (6 bases). The CDR3 sequence: CASSLDRDRETQYF. In nucleotides, the CDR3 is TGTGCCAGCAGCTTAGACAGGGATAGGGAGACCCAGTACTTC.